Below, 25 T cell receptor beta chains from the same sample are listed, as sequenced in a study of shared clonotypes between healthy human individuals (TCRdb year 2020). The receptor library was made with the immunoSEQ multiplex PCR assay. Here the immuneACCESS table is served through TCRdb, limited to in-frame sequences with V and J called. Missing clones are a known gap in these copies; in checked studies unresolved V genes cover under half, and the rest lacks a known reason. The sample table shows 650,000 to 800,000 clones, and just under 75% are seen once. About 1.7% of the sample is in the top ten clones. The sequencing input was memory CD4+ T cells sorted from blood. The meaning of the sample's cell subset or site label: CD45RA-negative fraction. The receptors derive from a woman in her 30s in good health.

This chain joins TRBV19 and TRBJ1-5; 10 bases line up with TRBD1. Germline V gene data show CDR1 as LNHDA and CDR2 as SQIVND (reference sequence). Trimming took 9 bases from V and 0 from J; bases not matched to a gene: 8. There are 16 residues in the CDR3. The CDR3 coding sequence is TGTGCCAGCGACAGGGGGCGCGGGTATAGCAATCAGCCCCAGCATTTT. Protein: CASDRGRGYSNQPQHF.

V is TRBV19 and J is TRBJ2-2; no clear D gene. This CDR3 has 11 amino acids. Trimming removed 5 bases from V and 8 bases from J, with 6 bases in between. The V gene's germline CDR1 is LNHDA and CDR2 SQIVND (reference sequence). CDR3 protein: CASSFSGELFF. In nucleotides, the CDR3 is TGTGCCAGTAGTTTCTCTGGGGAGCTGTTTTTT.

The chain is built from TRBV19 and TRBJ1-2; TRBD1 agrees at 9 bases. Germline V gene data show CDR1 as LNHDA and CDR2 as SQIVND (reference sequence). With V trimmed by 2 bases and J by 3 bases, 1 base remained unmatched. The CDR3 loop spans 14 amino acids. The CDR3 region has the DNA TGTGCCAGTAGTATATGGACAGGGGACTATGGCTACACCTTC. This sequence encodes CASSIWTGDYGYTF.

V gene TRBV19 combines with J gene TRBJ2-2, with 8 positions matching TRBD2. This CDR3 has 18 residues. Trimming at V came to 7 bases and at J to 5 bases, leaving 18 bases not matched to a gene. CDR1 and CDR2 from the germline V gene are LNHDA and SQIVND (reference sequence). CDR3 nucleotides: TGTGCCAGTACCGGACCTCGGGCTAGCGGGTCTTTGACCGGGGAGCTGTTTTTT. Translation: CASTGPRASGSLTGELFF.

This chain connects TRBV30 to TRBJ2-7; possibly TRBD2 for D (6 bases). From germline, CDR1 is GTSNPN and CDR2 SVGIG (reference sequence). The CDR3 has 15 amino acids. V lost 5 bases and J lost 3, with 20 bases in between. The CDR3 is CAWSPSPVGGYEQYF. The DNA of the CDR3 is TGTGCCTGGTCGCCTAGCCCGGTGGGGGGCTACGAGCAGTACTTC.

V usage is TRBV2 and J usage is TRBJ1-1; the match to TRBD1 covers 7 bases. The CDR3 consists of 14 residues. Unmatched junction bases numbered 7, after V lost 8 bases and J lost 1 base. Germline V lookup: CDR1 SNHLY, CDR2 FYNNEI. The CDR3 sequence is CASGPRGRNTEAFF. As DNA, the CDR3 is TGTGCCAGCGGACCCAGGGGGAGGAACACTGAAGCTTTCTTT.

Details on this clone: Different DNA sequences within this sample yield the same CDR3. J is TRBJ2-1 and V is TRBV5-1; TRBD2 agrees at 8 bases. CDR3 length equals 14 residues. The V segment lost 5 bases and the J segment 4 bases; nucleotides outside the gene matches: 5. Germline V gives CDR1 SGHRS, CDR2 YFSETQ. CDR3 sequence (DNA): TGCGCCAGCAGACTAGCGGAAACATACAATGAGCAGTTCTTC. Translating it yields CASRLAETYNEQFF.

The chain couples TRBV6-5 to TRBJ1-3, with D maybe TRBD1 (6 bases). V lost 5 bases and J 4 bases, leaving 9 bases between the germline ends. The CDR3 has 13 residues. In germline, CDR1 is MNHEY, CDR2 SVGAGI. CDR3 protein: CASSVDRGNTIYF. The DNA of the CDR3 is TGTGCCAGCAGTGTCGACAGGGGAAACACCATATATTTT.

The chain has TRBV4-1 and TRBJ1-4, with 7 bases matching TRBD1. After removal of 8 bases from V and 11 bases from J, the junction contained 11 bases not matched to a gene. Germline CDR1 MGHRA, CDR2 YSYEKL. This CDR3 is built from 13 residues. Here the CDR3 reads CASGVLDREKLFF. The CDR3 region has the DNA TGCGCCAGCGGGGTACTCGACAGGGAGAAACTGTTTTTT.

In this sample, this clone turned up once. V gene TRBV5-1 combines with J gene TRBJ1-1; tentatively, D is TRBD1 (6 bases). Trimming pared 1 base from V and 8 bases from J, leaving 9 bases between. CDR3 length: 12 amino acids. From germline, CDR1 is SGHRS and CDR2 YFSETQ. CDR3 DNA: TGCGCCAGCAGCTTGACGGACAGAGAAGCTTTCTTT. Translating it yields CASSLTDREAFF.

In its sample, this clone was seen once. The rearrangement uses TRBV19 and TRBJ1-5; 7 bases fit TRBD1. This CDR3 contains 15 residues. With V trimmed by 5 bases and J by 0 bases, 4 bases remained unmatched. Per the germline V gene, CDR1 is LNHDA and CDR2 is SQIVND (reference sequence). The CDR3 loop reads CASSHGTDSNQPQHF. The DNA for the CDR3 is TGTGCCAGTAGTCACGGGACAGATAGCAATCAGCCCCAGCATTTT.

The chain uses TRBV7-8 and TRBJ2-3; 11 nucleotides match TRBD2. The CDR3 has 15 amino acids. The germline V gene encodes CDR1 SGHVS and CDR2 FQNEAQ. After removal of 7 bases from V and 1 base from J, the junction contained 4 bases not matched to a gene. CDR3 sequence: CASIVSGRGTDTQYF. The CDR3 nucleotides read TGTGCCAGCATCGTTAGCGGGAGGGGCACAGATACGCAGTATTTT.

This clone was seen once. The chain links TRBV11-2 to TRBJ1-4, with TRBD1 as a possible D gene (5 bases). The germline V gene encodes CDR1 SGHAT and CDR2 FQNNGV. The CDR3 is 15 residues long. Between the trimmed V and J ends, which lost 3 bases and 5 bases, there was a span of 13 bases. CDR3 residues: CASSFGGLRNEKLFF. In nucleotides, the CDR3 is TGTGCCAGCAGCTTCGGGGGTTTAAGAAATGAAAAACTGTTTTTT.

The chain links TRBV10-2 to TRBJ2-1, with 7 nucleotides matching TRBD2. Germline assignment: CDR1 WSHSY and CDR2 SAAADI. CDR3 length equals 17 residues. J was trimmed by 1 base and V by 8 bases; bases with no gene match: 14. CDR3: CASVGGAAGSSYNEQFF. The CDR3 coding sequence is TGCGCCAGCGTGGGGGGAGCAGCGGGATCTTCCTACAATGAGCAGTTCTTC.

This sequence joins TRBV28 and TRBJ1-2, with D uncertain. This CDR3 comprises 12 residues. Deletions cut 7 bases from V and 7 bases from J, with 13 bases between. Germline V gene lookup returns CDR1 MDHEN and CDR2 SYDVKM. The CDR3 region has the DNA TGTGCCAGCACCCTCGATTATGCTGGCTACACCTTC. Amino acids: CASTLDYAGYTF.

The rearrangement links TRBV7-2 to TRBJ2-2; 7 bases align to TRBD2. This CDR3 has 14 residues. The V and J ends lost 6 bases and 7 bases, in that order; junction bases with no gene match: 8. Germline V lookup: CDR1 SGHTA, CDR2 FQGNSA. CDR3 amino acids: CASSTVAGDGELFF. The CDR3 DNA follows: TGTGCCAGCAGTACCGTAGCGGGCGACGGGGAGCTGTTTTTT.

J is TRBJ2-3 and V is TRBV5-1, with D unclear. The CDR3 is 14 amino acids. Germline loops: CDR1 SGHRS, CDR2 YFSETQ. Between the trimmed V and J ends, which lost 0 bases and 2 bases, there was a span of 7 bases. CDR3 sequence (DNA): TGCGCCAGCAGCTTGGAGACCAACACAGATACGCAGTATTTT. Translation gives CASSLETNTDTQYF. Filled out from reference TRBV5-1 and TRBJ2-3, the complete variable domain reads KAGVTQTPRYLIKTRGQQVTLSCSPISGHRSVSWYQQTPGQGLQFLFEYFSETQRNKGNFPGRFSGRQFSNSRSEMNVSTLELGDSALYLCASSLETNTDTQYFGPGTRLTVL.

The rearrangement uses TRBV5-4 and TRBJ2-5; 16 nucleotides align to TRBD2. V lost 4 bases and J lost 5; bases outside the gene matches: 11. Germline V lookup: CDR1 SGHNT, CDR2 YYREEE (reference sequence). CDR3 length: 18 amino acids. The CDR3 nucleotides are TGTGCCAGCAGCAGAACGGGACTAGCGGGAGGGCCGGGGGAGACCCAGTACTTC. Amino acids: CASSRTGLAGGPGETQYF.

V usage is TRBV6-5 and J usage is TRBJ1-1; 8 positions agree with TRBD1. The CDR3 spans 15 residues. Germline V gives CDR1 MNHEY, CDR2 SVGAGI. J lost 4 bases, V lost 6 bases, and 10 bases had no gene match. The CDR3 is CASRPQPGGVTEAFF. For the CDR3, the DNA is TGTGCCAGCAGACCGCAGCCAGGGGGCGTCACTGAAGCTTTCTTT.

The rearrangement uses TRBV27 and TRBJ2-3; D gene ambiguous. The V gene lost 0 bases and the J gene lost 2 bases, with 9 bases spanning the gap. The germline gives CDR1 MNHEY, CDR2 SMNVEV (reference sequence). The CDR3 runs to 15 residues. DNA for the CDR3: TGTGCCAGCAGTTTATCGGGTGGAAACACAGATACGCAGTATTTT. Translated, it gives CASSLSGGNTDTQYF.

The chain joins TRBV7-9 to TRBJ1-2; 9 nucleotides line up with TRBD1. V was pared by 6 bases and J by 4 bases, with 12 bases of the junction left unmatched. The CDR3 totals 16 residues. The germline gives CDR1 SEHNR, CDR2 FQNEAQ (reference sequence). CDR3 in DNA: TGTGCCAGCAGTTCTACCGGGACAGGGCCTCCCTATGGCTACACCTTC. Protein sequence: CASSSTGTGPPYGYTF.

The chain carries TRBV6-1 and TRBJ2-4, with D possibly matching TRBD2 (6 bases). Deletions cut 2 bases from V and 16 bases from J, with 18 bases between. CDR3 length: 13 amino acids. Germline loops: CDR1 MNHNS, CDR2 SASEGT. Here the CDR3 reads CASSEYGTWGCYF. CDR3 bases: TGTGCCAGCAGTGAATACGGGACTTGGGGGTGTTACTTC.

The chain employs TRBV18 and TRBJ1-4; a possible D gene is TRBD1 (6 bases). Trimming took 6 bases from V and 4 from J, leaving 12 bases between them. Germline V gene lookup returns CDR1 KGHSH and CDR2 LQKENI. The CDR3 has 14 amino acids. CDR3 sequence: CASSYTGFNEKLFF. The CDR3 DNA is TGTGCCAGCTCTTATACAGGGTTTAATGAAAAACTGTTTTTT.

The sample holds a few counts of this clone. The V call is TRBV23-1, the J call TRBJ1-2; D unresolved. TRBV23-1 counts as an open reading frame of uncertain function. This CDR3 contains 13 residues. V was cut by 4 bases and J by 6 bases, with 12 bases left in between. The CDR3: CASSLARSDGYTF. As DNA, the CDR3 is TGCGCCAGCAGTCTGGCCAGGTCTGATGGCTACACCTTC.

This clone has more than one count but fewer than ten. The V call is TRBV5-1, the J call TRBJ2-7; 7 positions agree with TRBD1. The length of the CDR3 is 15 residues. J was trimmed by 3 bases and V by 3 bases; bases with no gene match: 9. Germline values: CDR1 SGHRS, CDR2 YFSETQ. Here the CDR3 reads CASSSPGTEIYEQYF. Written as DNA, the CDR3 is TGCGCCAGCAGCTCCCCCGGGACAGAAATCTACGAGCAGTACTTC. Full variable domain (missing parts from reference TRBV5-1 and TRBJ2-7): KAGVTQTPRYLIKTRGQQVTLSCSPISGHRSVSWYQQTPGQGLQFLFEYFSETQRNKGNFPGRFSGRQFSNSRSEMNVSTLELGDSALYLCASSSPGTEIYEQYFGPGTRLTVT.